The present entry profiles one TCR beta chain with its context. Generated by immunoSEQ multiplex PCR, the TCRdb table keeps only in-frame clones and is missing some. This table holds over 300,000 clones, roughly 90% found once. The CDR3 spans 13 residues. Trimming removed 5 bases from V and 7 bases from J; junction bases left unmatched: 5. In germline, CDR1 is MNHEY, CDR2 SVGAGI. The sample comes from a study of blood T cell repertoires in COVID-19. In the study overall: Acute-phase and convalescent COVID-19 samples originated in the United States, Italy and Spain.

Sequences were obtained from peripheral blood. This clonotype originated in a man between 18 and 29 years old with active or convalescent COVID-19. This chain uses TRBV6-5 with TRBJ1-2, with 9 nucleotides matching TRBD1. The CDR3 sequence is CASSPGTGRGYTF. As DNA, the CDR3 is TGTGCCAGCAGTCCCGGGACAGGGCGTGGCTACACCTTC.